Each of the 27 T cell receptor beta chains below was sequenced from the same sample in a study of cytomegalovirus exposure and HLA in healthy donors. Data came from immunoSEQ multiplex PCR; TCRdb stores just in-frame clones and leaves some out. The sample consists of tens of thousands of clones, 80% to 85% of them appearing once. Input material: PBMCs. All receptors come from a woman aged 18-29 years in good health and CMV-seropositive.

V usage is TRBV27 and J usage is TRBJ1-5; D might be TRBD1 (5 bases). V was trimmed by 3 bases and J by 7 bases, leaving 10 bases between them. The CDR3 is 13 amino acids. Germline CDR1 and CDR2: MNHEY and SMNVEV (reference sequence). The CDR3 bases are TGTGCCAGCAGTTTGACGGGGGGGCAGCCCCAGCATTTT. It yields the protein CASSLTGGQPQHF.

The V and J genes are TRBV30 and TRBJ2-7; maybe TRBD2 (5 bases). Trimming removed 0 bases from V and 3 bases from J, with 15 bases in between. Germline V gene data show CDR1 as GTSNPN and CDR2 as SVGIG (reference sequence). The CDR3 covers 15 residues. CDR3 sequence (DNA): TGTGCCTGGAGTGTAATGTCCGGGAATAACTACGAGCAGTACTTC. Translating it yields CAWSVMSGNNYEQYF. The full variable domain, with the rest looked up from reference TRBV30 and TRBJ2-7, is SQTIHQWPATLVQPVGSPLSLECTVEGTSNPNLYWYRQAAGRGLQLLFYSVGIGQISSEVPQNLSASRPQDRQFILSSKKLLLSDSGFYLCAWSVMSGNNYEQYFGPGTRLTVT.

The chain recombines TRBV5-1 with TRBJ1-2, with 7 bases aligning to TRBD1. This CDR3 has 13 amino acids. The junction had 2 bases not matched to a gene; V was cut back by 2 bases and J by 4 bases. Germline V gene data show CDR1 as SGHRS and CDR2 as YFSETQ. CDR3 coding DNA: TGCGCCAGCAGCTTTACAGGGGTCTATGGCTACACCTTC. This encodes CASSFTGVYGYTF.

V gene TRBV19 combines with J gene TRBJ1-5, with unresolved D. Germline lookup yields CDR1 LNHDA and CDR2 SQIVND (reference sequence). The CDR3 runs 15 residues. Trimming cost V 0 bases and J 0 bases, with 6 bases left between them. CDR3 sequence: CASSIETLSNQPQHF. CDR3 bases: TGTGCCAGTAGTATAGAGACACTTAGCAATCAGCCCCAGCATTTT.

This clone was recorded many times. V usage is TRBV11-2 and J usage is TRBJ2-2, with 7 nucleotides matching TRBD2. The germline V gene has CDR1 SGHAT and CDR2 FQNNGV. The CDR3 is 16 residues long. The junction had 7 bases not matched to a gene; V was cut back by 4 bases and J by 2 bases. The CDR3 DNA sequence: TGTGCCAGCAGCTCCGACCGGGACTACAACACCGGGGAGCTGTTTTTT. It yields the protein CASSSDRDYNTGELFF.

This chain joins TRBV11-3 and TRBJ2-7, with D possibly being TRBD1 (5 bases). V shed 5 bases and J shed 5 bases, with 10 bases lying between them. The CDR3 has 12 residues. CDR1 and CDR2 from the germline V gene are SGHNT and YENEEA. The CDR3 region has the DNA TGTGCCAGCAGCCTTGACAGTCACGAGCAGTACTTC. It is translated as CASSLDSHEQYF.

This clone is a singleton in its sample. The V and J genes are TRBV19 and TRBJ1-3, with D hard to call. Trimming shortened V by 3 bases and J by 7 bases, and 13 bases separated the two germline ends. This CDR3 comprises 14 residues. CDR1 is LNHDA and CDR2 is SQIVND in the germline V gene (reference sequence). The CDR3 spells CASSIFAAQNTIYF. The CDR3 DNA is TGTGCCAGTAGTATCTTCGCCGCTCAGAACACCATATATTTT.

This sequence joins TRBV4-2 and TRBJ1-6; D gene ambiguous. In germline, CDR1 is LGHNA, CDR2 YNFKEQ. V lost 0 bases and J 6 bases, leaving 12 bases between the germline ends. The CDR3 totals 16 residues. The CDR3 DNA sequence: TGTGCCAGCAGCCAAGATCCACAGATACCTAATTCACCCCTCCACTTT. Translation: CASSQDPQIPNSPLHF.

The chain carries TRBV2 and TRBJ1-4, with 8 bases aligning to TRBD1. Germline V gene sequence: CDR1 SNHLY, CDR2 FYNNEI. This CDR3 has 15 residues. J gave up 8 bases and V 3 bases, and 8 bases lay outside the gene matches. CDR3 coding DNA: TGTGCCAGCAGTGAGGAGGTGACAGGGGCGGAAAAACTGTTTTTT. This translates into CASSEEVTGAEKLFF.

The chain couples TRBV2 to TRBJ1-6, with a weak D call TRBD1 (5 bases). The CDR3 is made up of 15 amino acids. Trimming took off 5 bases at V and 0 bases at J, with 8 bases between the two ends. Germline CDR1 SNHLY, CDR2 FYNNEI. The CDR3 is CASSLGVSYNSPLHF. The CDR3 region has the DNA TGTGCCAGCAGTCTAGGGGTCTCCTATAATTCACCCCTCCACTTT.

This sequence joins TRBV4-1 and TRBJ2-3; 7 nucleotides match TRBD1. Germline loops: CDR1 MGHRA, CDR2 YSYEKL. This CDR3 contains 16 residues. Germline trimming cut 4 bases from V and 0 bases from J; bases unmatched to any gene: 7. The CDR3 DNA sequence: TGCGCCAGCAGCCGAACCTGGACAGGAAGCACAGATACGCAGTATTTT. Its translation is CASSRTWTGSTDTQYF.

V usage is TRBV18 and J usage is TRBJ1-6; D is uncertain. The germline V and J ends were trimmed by 0 bases and 9 bases, with 15 bases remaining between them. CDR3 length: 16 residues. Germline values: CDR1 KGHSH, CDR2 LQKENI. The CDR3 DNA reads TGTGCCAGCTCACCACCTTCGGGATCAGCGGGTTCACCCCTCCACTTT. The encoded protein is CASSPPSGSAGSPLHF.

There are a few counts of this clone. The chain employs TRBV7-9 and TRBJ2-7, with D possibly matching TRBD2 (5 bases). The CDR3 runs to 12 residues. The germline CDR1 and CDR2 sequences are SEHNR and FQNEAQ (reference sequence). Trimming left V 2 bases short and J 7 bases short, with 9 bases between. The CDR3 is CASSLSGSEQYF. The DNA of the CDR3 is TGTGCCAGCAGCTTAAGTGGGAGTGAGCAGTACTTC.

The DNA of the CDR3 is TGTGCCAGCAGCCCCGACCTGCCGGGGGTCTCTGGAAACACCATATATTTT. This codes for CASSPDLPGVSGNTIYF. V gene TRBV7-8 combines with J gene TRBJ1-3, with D possibly TRBD1 on 5 matching bases. Looked up from germline, CDR1 is SGHVS and CDR2 is FQNEAQ. V was shortened by 5 bases and J by 0 bases, with 17 bases between the two germline ends. The CDR3 sequence is 17 residues long.

This chain connects TRBV27 to TRBJ2-7; TRBD2 matches at 7 bases. This CDR3 region has 13 residues. In germline, CDR1 is MNHEY, CDR2 SMNVEV (reference sequence). The V segment lost 8 bases and the J segment 0 bases; nucleotides outside the gene matches: 4. The CDR3 DNA follows: TGTGCCAGCGGGTGGGGGGGCTCCTACGAGCAGTACTTC. It encodes CASGWGGSYEQYF.

The genes are TRBV28 and TRBJ1-1; TRBD1 is a possible D gene (5 bases). This CDR3 spans 16 amino acids. Looked up from germline, CDR1 is MDHEN and CDR2 is SYDVKM. Trimming left V 6 bases short and J 2 bases short, with 19 bases between. The CDR3 DNA follows: TGTGCCAGCAGACCCGGGGGGACCCCCTCCAACACTGAAGCTTTCTTT. Translating gives CASRPGGTPSNTEAFF.

This rearrangement joins TRBV5-6 to TRBJ1-1; 7 bases match TRBD1. The CDR3 consists of 12 residues. CDR1 and CDR2 (germline): SGHDT, YYEEEE. V gave up 4 bases and J gave up 7 bases; unmatched junction bases: 4. In nucleotides, the CDR3 is TGTGCCAGCAGCGGGAGACAGGGTGAAGCTTTCTTT. It yields the protein CASSGRQGEAFF.

The chain joins TRBV6-1 to TRBJ2-3; 7 bases are shared with TRBD2. The V and J ends lost 7 bases and 2 bases, in that order; junction bases with no gene match: 9. Germline assignment: CDR1 MNHNS and CDR2 SASEGT. This CDR3 contains 15 residues. CDR3 sequence (DNA): TGTGCCAGCACCATGAGACTAGCTTACACAGATACGCAGTATTTT. It is translated as CASTMRLAYTDTQYF.

The J gene is TRBJ2-7, the V gene TRBV6-5; 9 bases are a match to TRBD1. This CDR3 spans 14 amino acids. Trimming at V came to 7 bases and at J to 7 bases, leaving 11 bases not matched to a gene. Germline V gives CDR1 MNHEY, CDR2 SVGAGI. The CDR3 DNA sequence: TGTGCCAGCAATAACAGGGGGCTATTCGGGGAGCAGTACTTC. This sequence encodes CASNNRGLFGEQYF.

This clone was seen a few times. The chain links TRBV30 to TRBJ1-5, with TRBD1 matching over 8 bases. J gave up 5 bases and V 3 bases, and 0 bases lay outside the gene matches. Per the germline V gene, CDR1 is GTSNPN and CDR2 is SVGIG (reference sequence). The CDR3 consists of 12 residues. The CDR3 here is CAWRDRDQPQHF. The CDR3 DNA sequence: TGTGCCTGGAGGGACAGGGATCAGCCCCAGCATTTT.

J is TRBJ2-5 and V is TRBV5-1; TRBD1 matches at 7 bases. This CDR3 has 15 residues. V lost 0 bases and J lost 4; bases outside the gene matches: 6. Per the germline V gene, CDR1 is SGHRS and CDR2 is YFSETQ. The CDR3 loop reads CASSLGQGGGETQYF. The CDR3 bases are TGCGCCAGCAGCTTGGGACAGGGCGGAGGAGAGACCCAGTACTTC. Supplemented by reference TRBV5-1 and TRBJ2-5, the full variable domain reads KAGVTQTPRYLIKTRGQQVTLSCSPISGHRSVSWYQQTPGQGLQFLFEYFSETQRNKGNFPGRFSGRQFSNSRSEMNVSTLELGDSALYLCASSLGQGGGETQYFGPGTRLLVL.

The rearrangement uses TRBV19 and TRBJ1-5; 8 bases match TRBD1. V was pared by 5 bases and J by 4 bases, with 10 bases of the junction left unmatched. CDR1 and CDR2 (germline): LNHDA, SQIVND (reference sequence). This CDR3 is built from 16 residues. As DNA, the CDR3 is TGTGCCAGTAGTGGAGAACCGGGACAGGTTAATCAGCCCCAGCATTTT. Translating gives CASSGEPGQVNQPQHF.

This rearrangement joins TRBV2 to TRBJ2-3; D possibly corresponds to TRBD2 (7 bases). Germline V gene data show CDR1 as SNHLY and CDR2 as FYNNEI. Trimming removed 5 bases at V and 4 bases at J, with 19 bases between. CDR3 length: 16 amino acids. CDR3 DNA: TGTGCCAGCAGTCCCGGAGGGGGGGGGTGGTCAGATACGCAGTATTTT. It specifies CASSPGGGGWSDTQYF.

The chain combines TRBV11-2 with TRBJ1-1, with D tentatively TRBD1 (6 bases). Germline CDR1 SGHAT, CDR2 FQNNGV. This CDR3 has 15 residues. V lost 1 base to trimming and J lost 1 base, with 10 bases between them. CDR3 sequence: CASSLGGGPNTEAFF. CDR3 DNA: TGTGCCAGCAGCTTAGGTGGGGGCCCGAACACTGAAGCTTTCTTT.

This rearrangement joins TRBV4-1 to TRBJ2-5, with D maybe TRBD2 (6 bases). The CDR3 runs to 13 residues. Germline-derived CDR1 and CDR2 are MGHRA and YSYEKL. The V and J ends lost 4 bases and 5 bases respectively, with 11 bases between them. CDR3 in DNA: TGCGCCAGCAGCCGGGCAGGGAGGGAGACCCAGTACTTC. This codes for CASSRAGRETQYF.

The V and J genes are TRBV28 and TRBJ2-7, with 9 bases identical to TRBD1. The CDR3 runs to 16 residues. The trim removed 6 bases at V and 0 bases at J, leaving 9 bases unmatched. CDR1 is MDHEN, CDR2 SYDVKM, per germline. CDR3 nucleotide sequence: TGTGCCAGCAGGCAGACGGGACAGGGAACCTCCTACGAGCAGTACTTC. This gives the protein CASRQTGQGTSYEQYF.

This chain joins TRBV5-1 and TRBJ2-3, with TRBD1 matching 7 bases. The CDR3 runs to 15 residues. With 1 base clipped from V and 3 bases from J, the junction kept 5 bases outside the gene matches. Germline V gives CDR1 SGHRS, CDR2 YFSETQ. CDR3 loop: CASSLFYRGTDTQYF. DNA for the CDR3: TGCGCCAGCAGCTTGTTTTACAGGGGTACAGATACGCAGTATTTT. Drawing the rest from reference TRBV5-1 and TRBJ2-3, the complete variable domain is KAGVTQTPRYLIKTRGQQVTLSCSPISGHRSVSWYQQTPGQGLQFLFEYFSETQRNKGNFPGRFSGRQFSNSRSEMNVSTLELGDSALYLCASSLFYRGTDTQYFGPGTRLTVL.